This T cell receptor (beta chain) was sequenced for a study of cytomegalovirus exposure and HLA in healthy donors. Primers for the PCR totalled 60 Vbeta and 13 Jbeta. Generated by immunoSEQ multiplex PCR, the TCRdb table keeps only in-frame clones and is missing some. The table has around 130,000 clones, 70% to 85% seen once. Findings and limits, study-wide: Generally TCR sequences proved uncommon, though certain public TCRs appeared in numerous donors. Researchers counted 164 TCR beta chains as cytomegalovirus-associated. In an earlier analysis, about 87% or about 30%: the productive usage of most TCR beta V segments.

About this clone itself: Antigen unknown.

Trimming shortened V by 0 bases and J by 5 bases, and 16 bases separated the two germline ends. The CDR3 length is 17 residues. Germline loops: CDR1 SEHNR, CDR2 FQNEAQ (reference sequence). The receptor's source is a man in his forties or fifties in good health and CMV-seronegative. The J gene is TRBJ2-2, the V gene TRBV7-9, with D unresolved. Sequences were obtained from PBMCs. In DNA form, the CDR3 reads TGTGCCAGCAGCTTAGCGTTAGGTCCCGCCGGGACCGGGGAGCTGTTTTTT. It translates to CASSLALGPAGTGELFF.